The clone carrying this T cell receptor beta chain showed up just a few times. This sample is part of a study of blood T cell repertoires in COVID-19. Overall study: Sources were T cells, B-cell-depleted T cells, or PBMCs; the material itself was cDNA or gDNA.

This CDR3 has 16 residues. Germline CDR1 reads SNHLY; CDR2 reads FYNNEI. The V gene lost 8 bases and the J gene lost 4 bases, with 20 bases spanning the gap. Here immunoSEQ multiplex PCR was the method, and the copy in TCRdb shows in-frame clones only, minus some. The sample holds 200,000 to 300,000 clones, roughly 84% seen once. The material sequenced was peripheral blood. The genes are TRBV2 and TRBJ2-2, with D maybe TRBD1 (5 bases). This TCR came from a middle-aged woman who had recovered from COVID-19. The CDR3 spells CASARDSVIVTGELFF. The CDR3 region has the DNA TGTGCCAGCGCTCGCGACAGCGTGATAGTCACCGGGGAGCTGTTTTTT.